This TCR beta chain is from a study of blood T cell repertoires in COVID-19. Study-level background: Collection of acute and convalescent COVID-19 samples took place in the United States, Italy and Spain.

The authors' processing: Nucleated cell counts were estimated from reference gene primer amplification. Repertoires were generated with immunoSEQ multiplex PCR, while TCRdb's copy carries only in-frame clones and drops some. V and J calls and clone size are as listed in that table; D and trimming were resolved from the DNA. The profile covers about 160,000 clones, with 92% appearing a single time and approximately 4.8% taken by the ten largest. The sequence came from a man younger than 45 with COVID-19, enrolled during active disease. Sequencing was done on a sample of peripheral blood.

CDR3 sequence: CSVYSRFSETQYF. The CDR3 region has the DNA TGCAGCGTTTATTCCAGGTTCTCAGAGACCCAGTACTTC. The J gene is TRBJ2-5, the V gene TRBV29-1; D is unresolved. Trimming stripped 5 bases from V and 4 bases from J, with 14 bases between. This CDR3 has 13 residues. Germline CDR1 and CDR2: SQVTM and ANQGSEA.